Below, 15 T cell receptor beta chains from the same sample are listed, as sequenced in a study of cytomegalovirus exposure and HLA in healthy donors. PCR amplification relied on 60 Vbeta primers (plus 13 Jbeta primers). Some clones are missing from TCRdb's copy, which holds only in-frame ones; the method was immunoSEQ multiplex PCR. The table has approximately 120,000 clones, 55% to 75% seen once. What was sequenced was PBMCs. The receptors come from a woman in her 70s in good health and CMV-seropositive.

This clone was seen once. The V call is TRBV18, the J call TRBJ2-5; 10 bases fit TRBD1. The V segment lost 3 bases and the J segment 3 bases; nucleotides outside the gene matches: 10. Germline V lookup: CDR1 KGHSH, CDR2 LQKENI. The CDR3 sequence is 17 residues long. This CDR3 reads CASSPRLRDRGKETQYF. The DNA for the CDR3 is TGTGCCAGCTCACCGCGACTTAGGGACAGGGGAAAAGAGACCCAGTACTTC.

The chain uses TRBV10-3 and TRBJ1-1; D possibly corresponds to TRBD1 (5 bases). The CDR3 contains 14 residues. The germline V and J ends were trimmed by 7 bases and 3 bases, with 15 bases remaining between them. The germline CDR1 and CDR2 sequences are ENHRY and SYGVKD. This CDR3 reads CAINWGGDHTEAFF. CDR3 DNA: TGTGCCATCAACTGGGGGGGAGATCACACTGAAGCTTTCTTT.

The chain recombines TRBV5-1 with TRBJ2-5; D may be TRBD2 (5 bases). The length of the CDR3 is 15 residues. The V gene lost 4 bases and the J gene lost 9 bases, with 22 bases spanning the gap. Germline CDR1 and CDR2: SGHRS and YFSETQ. CDR3 DNA sequence: TGCGCCAGCAGCGAGGCCGGGAACGCTAACGGGGCCCAGTACTTC. Translated: CASSEAGNANGAQYF.

The rearrangement joins TRBV6-5 to TRBJ1-1; a weak D match, TRBD1 (6 bases). CDR3 size: 14 residues. The germline V gene encodes CDR1 MNHEY and CDR2 SVGAGI. Trimming left V 0 bases short and J 3 bases short, with 8 bases between. The CDR3 here is CASSYSQGYTEAFF. The DNA of the CDR3 is TGTGCCAGCAGTTACTCACAGGGCTACACTGAAGCTTTCTTT.

The rearrangement links TRBV11-2 to TRBJ1-1; D perhaps matches TRBD1 (6 bases). The V end was cut by 6 bases, the J end by 1 base, with 15 bases between. This CDR3 region has 15 residues. From germline, CDR1 is SGHAT and CDR2 FQNNGV. Here the CDR3 reads CASRGVRGQNTEAFF. The CDR3 bases are TGTGCCAGCAGGGGTGTCAGGGGTCAGAACACTGAAGCTTTCTTT.

This chain uses TRBV6-5 with TRBJ1-3, with D unresolved. Germline lookup yields CDR1 MNHEY and CDR2 SVGAGI. The CDR3 is 14 residues long. The V and J ends lost 5 bases and 0 bases respectively, with 8 bases between them. The CDR3 protein is CASSEAISGNTIYF. In DNA form, the CDR3 reads TGTGCCAGCAGTGAGGCTATCTCTGGAAACACCATATATTTT.

CDR3 region: CASGRIGGESPLHF. CDR3 nucleotides: TGTGCTAGTGGCCGAATTGGGGGGGAATCACCCCTCCACTTT. This chain links TRBV12-5 with TRBJ1-6; D might be TRBD1 (5 bases). Trimming pared 6 bases from V and 10 bases from J, leaving 16 bases between. The CDR3 runs 14 residues. Germline V gene sequence: CDR1 LGHNT, CDR2 FRNRAP.

The chain is built from TRBV6-5 and TRBJ2-7; possible D gene TRBD2, 6 bases. This CDR3 spans 15 amino acids. V was trimmed by 7 bases and J by 6 bases, leaving 22 bases between them. Germline CDR1 and CDR2: MNHEY and SVGAGI. DNA of the CDR3: TGTGCCAGCAAGACCACCAGACTAGTTTTAGGCGAGCAGTACTTC. Translating it yields CASKTTRLVLGEQYF.

This clone was counted a single time. V is TRBV29-1 and J is TRBJ1-1; TRBD1 might be the D (5 bases). Germline V gene lookup returns CDR1 SQVTM and CDR2 ANQGSEA. CDR3 length: 15 amino acids. V was shortened by 7 bases and J by 0 bases, with 18 bases between the two germline ends. This CDR3 is CSGSTQGGVNTEAFF. As DNA, the CDR3 is TGCAGCGGGAGTACTCAGGGCGGAGTGAACACTGAAGCTTTCTTT.

The chain carries TRBV30 and TRBJ2-1, with 8 bases lining up with TRBD1. The CDR3 sequence is 13 residues long. Germline lookup yields CDR1 GTSNPN and CDR2 SVGIG (reference sequence). V lost 5 bases and J lost 9; bases outside the gene matches: 9. This CDR3 is CAWGTTGVGEQFF. The CDR3, as DNA: TGTGCCTGGGGAACGACAGGGGTGGGTGAGCAGTTCTTC. Based on the CDR3 plus reference TRBV30 and TRBJ2-1, the full variable domain is SQTIHQWPATLVQPVGSPLSLECTVEGTSNPNLYWYRQAAGRGLQLLFYSVGIGQISSEVPQNLSASRPQDRQFILSSKKLLLSDSGFYLCAWGTTGVGEQFFGPGTRLTVL.

This clone showed up just once. The gene calls are TRBV29-1 and TRBJ2-7; a possible D gene is TRBD2 (6 bases). Between the trimmed V and J ends, which lost 2 bases and 5 bases, there was a span of 22 bases. The CDR3 totals 16 residues. Germline V lookup: CDR1 SQVTM, CDR2 ANQGSEA. The CDR3 protein is CSVERIGDSPGDEQYF. CDR3 bases: TGCAGCGTTGAAAGGATCGGGGACTCTCCGGGGGACGAGCAGTACTTC.

V and J are TRBV7-9 and TRBJ2-7, with unresolved D. CDR1 and CDR2 (germline): SEHNR, FQNEAQ (reference sequence). This CDR3 has 15 residues. The V gene lost 1 base and the J gene lost 5 bases, with 15 bases spanning the gap. CDR3 sequence reads: CASSLGAGTKDEQYF. The CDR3 nucleotides read TGTGCCAGCAGCTTAGGCGCAGGAACCAAGGACGAGCAGTACTTC.

The CDR3 protein is CASRTGNSNQPQHF. The CDR3 nucleotides are TGTGCCAGTAGAACGGGGAATAGCAATCAGCCCCAGCATTTT. The chain links TRBV19 to TRBJ1-5; D not resolved. CDR3 size: 14 residues. Germline CDR1 is LNHDA and CDR2 is SQIVND (reference sequence). Deletions cut 6 bases from V and 0 bases from J, with 9 bases between.

This clone was seen only once. The chain combines TRBV5-6 with TRBJ1-4; D remains ambiguous. V was trimmed by 4 bases and J by 5 bases, leaving 12 bases between them. The CDR3 sequence is 14 residues long. Germline CDR1 is SGHDT and CDR2 is YYEEEE. The CDR3 loop reads CASSMRPQNEKLFF. The CDR3 nucleotides read TGTGCCAGCAGCATGCGGCCACAAAATGAAAAACTGTTTTTT. Together with reference TRBV5-6 and TRBJ1-4, the CDR3 gives the full variable domain: DAGVTQSPTHLIKTRGQQVTLRCSPKSGHDTVSWYQQALGQGPQFIFQYYEEEERQRGNFPDRFSGHQFPNYSSELNVNALLLGDSALYLCASSMRPQNEKLFFGSGTQLSVL.

The chain carries TRBV5-4 and TRBJ2-7, with 10 bases fitting TRBD2. The V segment lost 4 bases and the J segment 4 bases; nucleotides outside the gene matches: 5. The CDR3 runs 14 residues. CDR1 is SGHNT and CDR2 is YYREEE in the germline V gene (reference sequence). In DNA, the CDR3 is TGTGCCAGCAGCGGTAGCGGGGGGCCATACGAGCAGTACTTC. Translating gives CASSGSGGPYEQYF.